Listed here are 14 T cell receptor beta chains from one sample, sequenced in a study of long-term antiretroviral therapy in people with HIV. Running of the v3.0 immunoSEQ assay took place at survey level. Assay: immunoSEQ multiplex PCR; the TCRdb copy retains only in-frame clones and omits some. The sample carries 30,000 or so clones, roughly 88% recorded once. The sample here was unsorted PBMCs, taken 0.8 years before starting antiretroviral therapy. These receptors originate from a man aged 18 to 30 with HIV.

This chain connects TRBV25-1 to TRBJ2-1; 12 bases are a match to TRBD2. The CDR3 runs to 15 residues. V lost 4 bases to trimming and J lost 9 bases; unmatched junction nucleotides: 7. Germline CDR1 is MGHDK and CDR2 is SYGVNS. The CDR3 DNA is TGTGCCAGCAGTGCCAGACTAGCGGGGGAAGGTGAGCAGTTCTTC. Protein: CASSARLAGEGEQFF. Drawing the rest from reference TRBV25-1 and TRBJ2-1, the complete variable domain is EADIYQTPRYLVIGTGKKITLECSQTMGHDKMYWYQQDPGMELHLIHYSYGVNSTEKGDLSSESTVSRIRTEHFPLTLESARPSHTSQYLCASSARLAGEGEQFFGPGTRLTVL.

J is TRBJ2-1 and V is TRBV7-2, with TRBD2 matching over 11 bases. The CDR3 loop spans 15 amino acids. From germline, CDR1 is SGHTA and CDR2 FQGNSA. The trim removed 5 bases at V and 5 bases at J, leaving 5 bases unmatched. The DNA of the CDR3 is TGTGCCAGCAGCGTTGGGACTAGCGGACACAATGAGCAGTTCTTC. Encoded protein: CASSVGTSGHNEQFF.

V gene TRBV7-2 combines with J gene TRBJ1-3, with 7 bases identical to TRBD1. The germline V gene encodes CDR1 SGHTA and CDR2 FQGNSA. The CDR3 sequence is 18 residues long. V dropped 5 bases and J dropped 1; count of bases not matched to a gene: 14. The CDR3 loop reads CASSQGQVALASGNTIYF. The CDR3, as DNA: TGTGCCAGCAGCCAAGGACAGGTAGCCCTAGCATCTGGAAACACCATATATTTT.

This chain connects TRBV13 to TRBJ1-2, with no clear D. CDR3 size: 14 residues. V was trimmed by 0 bases and J by 2 bases, leaving 7 bases between them. The germline CDR1 and CDR2 sequences are PRHDT and FYEKMQ (reference sequence). The CDR3 is CASSLGVGNYGYTF. CDR3 DNA sequence: TGTGCCAGCAGCTTAGGTGTTGGAAACTATGGCTACACCTTC. The variable domain in full, completed from reference TRBV13 and TRBJ1-2, reads AAGVIQSPRHLIKEKRETATLKCYPIPRHDTVYWYQQGPGQDPQFLISFYEKMQSDKGSIPDRFSAQQFSDYHSELNMSSLELGDSALYFCASSLGVGNYGYTFGSGTRLTVV.

The rearrangement uses TRBV7-2 and TRBJ1-2; no definite D call. The V end was cut by 4 bases, the J end by 4 bases, with 10 bases between. This CDR3 has 13 residues. Germline CDR1 and CDR2: SGHTA and FQGNSA. CDR3 nucleotide sequence: TGTGCCAGCAGCTCCCCCGTGGGCTATGGCTACACCTTC. It yields the protein CASSSPVGYGYTF.

The chain carries TRBV2 and TRBJ2-2; no firm D call. V lost 8 bases, J lost 6 bases, and 10 bases lay in between. The CDR3 is 12 residues long. CDR1 is SNHLY and CDR2 is FYNNEI in the germline V gene. The CDR3, as DNA: TGTGCCAGCTCCTTTGCGGCCGGGGAGCTGTTTTTT. Translation gives CASSFAAGELFF.

This chain connects TRBV9 to TRBJ1-6; tentative D call: TRBD1 (5 bases). Germline CDR1 reads SGDLS; CDR2 reads YYNGEE. The CDR3 has 14 residues. V shed 4 bases and J shed 8 bases, with 13 bases lying between them. Here the CDR3 DNA reads TGTGCCAGCAGCATCCGGGACGAAGATTCACCCCTCCACTTT. Its protein is CASSIRDEDSPLHF.

The table lists this clone with a count of one. The V gene is TRBV18, the J gene TRBJ2-7; possibly TRBD2 for D (5 bases). The CDR3 is 12 residues long. Trimming left V 4 bases short and J 9 bases short, with 13 bases between. Germline CDR1 KGHSH, CDR2 LQKENI. CDR3 coding DNA: TGTGCCAGCTCACGACCGGGGATTAGGCAGTACTTC. Translating it yields CASSRPGIRQYF.

The rearrangement joins TRBV7-9 to TRBJ2-5; 8 bases are shared with TRBD2. V trimming: 2 bases; J trimming: 5 bases; junction bases outside the gene matches: 13. The CDR3 extends over 17 amino acids. Germline V lookup: CDR1 SEHNR, CDR2 FQNEAQ (reference sequence). CDR3 sequence: CASSLSSGSGSLETQYF. As DNA, the CDR3 is TGTGCCAGCAGCTTATCGAGCGGGAGCGGGTCCTTGGAGACCCAGTACTTC.

V and J are TRBV7-2 and TRBJ1-1; D is ambiguous. The length of the CDR3 is 13 residues. Between the trimmed V and J ends, which lost 0 bases and 3 bases, there was a span of 5 bases. The germline V gene encodes CDR1 SGHTA and CDR2 FQGNSA. In DNA form, the CDR3 reads TGTGCCAGCAGCTTAGCGAAGCACACTGAAGCTTTCTTT. As protein: CASSLAKHTEAFF.

The chain is built from TRBV4-2 and TRBJ2-5, with TRBD1 matching over 11 bases. Germline CDR1 and CDR2: LGHNA and YNFKEQ. The CDR3 is 17 amino acids. J was trimmed by 5 bases and V by 4 bases; bases with no gene match: 12. CDR3 DNA: TGTGCCAGCAGCCTCGGTACCGGACAGGGGGCGGGGGAGACCCAGTACTTC. Translated: CASSLGTGQGAGETQYF.

This chain connects TRBV30 to TRBJ1-4; D is undetermined. Germline V gives CDR1 GTSNPN, CDR2 SVGIG (reference sequence). The germline V and J ends were trimmed by 1 base and 5 bases, with 17 bases remaining between them. This CDR3 comprises 16 residues. The DNA of the CDR3 is TGTGCCTGGAGTGGCGGTGAGGTACGGGTCAATGAAAAACTGTTTTTT. It codes for CAWSGGEVRVNEKLFF.

The V and J genes are TRBV9 and TRBJ1-6, with TRBD1 identical over 7 bases. Germline V lookup: CDR1 SGDLS, CDR2 YYNGEE. The CDR3 is 17 residues long. V was clipped by 4 bases and J by 0 bases; unmatched bases: 7. CDR3 in amino acids: CASSPTGTASYNSPLHF. The CDR3 region has the DNA TGTGCCAGCAGCCCGACCGGGACAGCCTCCTATAATTCACCCCTCCACTTT. Full variable domain (missing parts from reference TRBV9 and TRBJ1-6): DSGVTQTPKHLITATGQRVTLRCSPRSGDLSVYWYQQSLDQGLQFLIQYYNGEERAKGNILERFSAQQFPDLHSELNLSSLELGDSALYFCASSPTGTASYNSPLHFGNGTRLTVT.

The chain uses TRBV10-3 and TRBJ2-7; 8 nucleotides agree with TRBD2. The CDR3 has 15 amino acids. V was clipped by 2 bases and J by 8 bases; unmatched bases: 11. Per the germline V gene, CDR1 is ENHRY and CDR2 is SYGVKD. DNA for the CDR3: TGTGCCATCAGTGAGGTCAGCGGGAGAAATCCGCAGCAGTACTTC. It specifies CAISEVSGRNPQQYF.